Presented here are 13 T cell receptor beta chains from one specimen sequenced in a study of cytomegalovirus exposure and HLA in healthy donors. TCRdb's table, derived via immunoSEQ multiplex PCR, lists solely in-frame clones and lacks some. The sample lists 100,000 or so clones; around 88% were seen once. The sample was PBMCs. These receptors originate from a woman aged 25 to 39 in good health and CMV-seronegative.

The chain recombines TRBV13 with TRBJ1-4, with D unresolved. Per the germline V gene, CDR1 is PRHDT and CDR2 is FYEKMQ (reference sequence). With 2 bases removed from V and 7 bases from J, the gap between germline ends came to 11 bases. This CDR3 region has 14 residues. The CDR3 is CASSLLSGSEKLFF. DNA for the CDR3: TGTGCCAGCAGCTTATTGTCCGGGAGTGAAAAACTGTTTTTT.

This chain uses TRBV5-1 with TRBJ1-1, with 9 bases identical to TRBD1. J was trimmed by 3 bases and V by 3 bases; bases with no gene match: 0. Germline V lookup: CDR1 SGHRS, CDR2 YFSETQ. The CDR3 totals 13 residues. The CDR3 DNA follows: TGCGCCAGCAGCTGGACAGGGGACACTGAAGCTTTCTTT. Translated, it gives CASSWTGDTEAFF.

The chain employs TRBV5-8 and TRBJ1-6; D unresolved. The CDR3 spans 15 residues. V was shortened by 1 base and J by 4 bases, with 9 bases between the two germline ends. The germline V gene encodes CDR1 SGHTS and CDR2 YDEGEE. In DNA form, the CDR3 reads TGTGCCAGCAGCTTGACGGGAGTTTATAATTCACCCCTCCACTTT. Translated: CASSLTGVYNSPLHF.

V usage is TRBV28 and J usage is TRBJ2-7, with a tentative D call TRBD1 (7 bases). Germline V gives CDR1 MDHEN, CDR2 SYDVKM. The V end lost 8 bases, the J end lost 6 bases, and 23 bases lay between the germline ends. The CDR3 has 15 residues. CDR3 bases: TGTGCCAGCTGCCGTTGGGGGGACAGTAATTTCGAGCAGTACTTC. Translation: CASCRWGDSNFEQYF.

As concerns this clone: A read error may produce the germline difference seen at one junction end. V is TRBV7-7 and J is TRBJ2-7, with TRBD2 matching over 8 bases. The CDR3 spans 14 residues. The germline gives CDR1 SSHAT, CDR2 FNYEAQ (reference sequence). CDR3 bases: TGTGCTAGCAGCCCTGGACTAGCCGCCTACGAGCAGTACTTC. Amino acids: CASSPGLAAYEQYF.

The chain has TRBV6-1 and TRBJ2-3; a weak D match, TRBD1 (5 bases). Germline lookup yields CDR1 MNHNS and CDR2 SASEGT. Trimming stripped 10 bases from V and 4 bases from J, with 15 bases between. The CDR3 is 13 amino acids. CDR3 residues: CATQVSGADTQYF. As DNA, the CDR3 is TGTGCCACACAGGTTTCTGGTGCAGATACGCAGTATTTT.

CDR3 DNA sequence: TGCGCCTGTACCGGGGCTAGCGCAGATACGCAGTATTTT. Translating gives CACTGASADTQYF. The rearrangement links TRBV5-1 to TRBJ2-3, with TRBD2 as a possible D gene (6 bases). Trimming shortened V by 10 bases and J by 4 bases, and 16 bases separated the two germline ends. Looked up from germline, CDR1 is SGHRS and CDR2 is YFSETQ. The CDR3 totals 13 residues.

This chain uses TRBV28 with TRBJ1-1; 9 positions match TRBD1. The V gene end was trimmed by 8 bases and the J gene end by 3 bases; junction bases not matched to a gene: 19. Germline V CDR1 and CDR2: MDHEN, SYDVKM. The CDR3 loop spans 18 amino acids. CDR3 coding DNA: TGTGCCAGCGGCGAATACGGACAGGGGAGGTGGGGGGACACTGAAGCTTTCTTT. Residues: CASGEYGQGRWGDTEAFF. The full variable domain, completed using reference TRBV28 and TRBJ1-1, is DVKVTQSSRYLVKRTGEKVFLECVQDMDHENMFWYRQDPGLGLRLIYFSYDVKMKEKGDIPEGYSVSREKKERFSLILESASTNQTSMYLCASGEYGQGRWGDTEAFFGQGTRLTVV.

J is TRBJ1-5 and V is TRBV9; 7 bases agree with TRBD1. The CDR3 sequence is 15 residues long. Germline values: CDR1 SGDLS, CDR2 YYNGEE. Losses at the gene ends were 2 bases for V and 2 bases for J; bases not matched to a gene: 4. CDR3 nucleotides: TGTGCCAGCAGCGTGACAGGGATGGGCAATCAGCCCCAGCATTTT. Protein product: CASSVTGMGNQPQHF.

V usage is TRBV9 and J usage is TRBJ2-2, with 8 nucleotides matching TRBD2. Germline assignment: CDR1 SGDLS and CDR2 YYNGEE. The V gene end was trimmed by 4 bases and the J gene end by 4 bases; junction bases not matched to a gene: 12. The CDR3 has 17 residues. The chain's CDR3 is CASSPILRGESTGELFF. The DNA for the CDR3 is TGTGCCAGCAGCCCCATCCTGCGGGGGGAGTCCACCGGGGAGCTGTTTTTT.

V gene TRBV6-5 combines with J gene TRBJ1-5; D gene ambiguous. Germline loops: CDR1 MNHEY, CDR2 SVGAGI. V dropped 4 bases and J dropped 5 bases, with 18 bases sitting between them. The CDR3 loop spans 16 amino acids. The CDR3 sequence: CASSSNRFQGDQPQHF. The CDR3 DNA reads as TGTGCCAGCAGTTCAAACAGATTCCAAGGCGATCAGCCCCAGCATTTT.

The J gene is TRBJ1-6, the V gene TRBV7-9; no clear D gene. The germline gives CDR1 SEHNR, CDR2 FQNEAQ (reference sequence). The CDR3 is 13 residues long. The ends were cut back, 5 bases at V and 7 bases at J, with 9 bases in the middle. The CDR3 sequence is CASSGLRNSPLHF. CDR3 nucleotides: TGTGCCAGCAGCGGACTTAGGAATTCACCCCTCCACTTT.

This clone was detected only once. Here the CDR3 reads CASSQDQGFAEDTIYF. The CDR3 nucleotides read TGCGCCAGCAGCCAAGATCAAGGCTTTGCGGAAGACACCATATATTTT. J is TRBJ1-3 and V is TRBV4-1; the D is unclear. Trimming cost V 0 bases and J 8 bases, with 17 bases left between them. The CDR3 length is 16 residues. Germline loops: CDR1 MGHRA, CDR2 YSYEKL.